The 18 T cell receptor beta chains presented below share a single source sample, sequenced in a study of cytomegalovirus exposure and HLA in healthy donors. Sequenced by immunoSEQ multiplex PCR; TCRdb stores in-frame clones only, minus some. The sample consists of roughly 180,000 clones, 86% of them appearing once. Sequencing input: PBMCs. These receptors were collected from a man aged 30 to 39 in good health and CMV-seropositive.

This sequence joins TRBV6-1 and TRBJ2-5, with 12 bases that match TRBD2. The CDR3 consists of 16 residues. The germline V gene has CDR1 MNHNS and CDR2 SASEGT. Unmatched junction bases numbered 3, after V lost 2 bases and J lost 2 bases. CDR3 bases: TGTGCCAGCAGTGAAACTAGCGGGGGGTCTCAAGAGACCCAGTACTTC. Amino acid sequence: CASSETSGGSQETQYF.

The chain couples TRBV18 to TRBJ2-7, with 7 bases that match TRBD1. This CDR3 has 14 amino acids. V lost 6 bases and J lost 1; bases outside the gene matches: 6. The germline V gene has CDR1 KGHSH and CDR2 LQKENI. The CDR3 loop reads CASSPSTGSYEQYF. CDR3 in DNA: TGTGCCAGCTCGCCCTCGACAGGGTCCTACGAGCAGTACTTC. The variable domain in full, completed from reference TRBV18 and TRBJ2-7, reads NAGVMQNPRHLVRRRGQEARLRCSPMKGHSHVYWYRQLPEEGLKFMVYLQKENIIDESGMPKERFSAEFPKEGPSILRIQQVVRGDSAAYFCASSPSTGSYEQYFGPGTRLTVT.

This chain links TRBV9 with TRBJ2-7, with D possibly matching TRBD2 (6 bases). Trimming stripped 2 bases from V and 3 bases from J, with 9 bases between. Germline CDR1 reads SGDLS; CDR2 reads YYNGEE. CDR3 length equals 13 residues. The CDR3 DNA reads as TGTGCCAGCAGCGTTCAGGGACTCTACGAGCAGTACTTC. Translated, it gives CASSVQGLYEQYF.

The V and J genes are TRBV4-1 and TRBJ2-2; 8 bases map to TRBD2. The V and J ends lost 0 bases and 5 bases, in that order; junction bases with no gene match: 14. CDR1 MGHRA and CDR2 YSYEKL come from the germline V gene. This CDR3 spans 19 amino acids. The CDR3 protein is CASSQDNLEAGVKTGELFF. CDR3 nucleotides: TGCGCCAGCAGCCAAGATAATTTGGAAGCGGGAGTAAAGACCGGGGAGCTGTTTTTT.

The rearrangement links TRBV6-5 to TRBJ2-6; no definite D call. This CDR3 spans 14 amino acids. V was shortened by 5 bases and J by 0 bases, with 5 bases between the two germline ends. CDR1 and CDR2 from the germline V gene are MNHEY and SVGAGI. The CDR3 loop is CASSQFSGANVLTF. The CDR3 region has the DNA TGTGCCAGCAGTCAATTCTCTGGGGCCAACGTCCTGACTTTC.

The genes are TRBV19 and TRBJ2-7; D tentatively reads TRBD1 or TRBD2 (6 bases each). The CDR3 extends over 13 amino acids. Germline assignment: CDR1 LNHDA and CDR2 SQIVND (reference sequence). V gave up 10 bases and J gave up 3 bases, with 16 bases separating them. CDR3 sequence reads: CATRNREDYEQYF. The CDR3 DNA reads as TGTGCCACCCGAAACAGGGAGGACTACGAGCAGTACTTC.

The CDR3 reads CASSPPARADEQFF. CDR3 coding DNA: TGCGCCAGCAGCCCACCCGCCAGGGCCGATGAGCAGTTCTTC. The rearrangement uses TRBV4-3 and TRBJ2-1, with a tentative D call TRBD1 (5 bases). Germline V gene sequence: CDR1 LGHNA, CDR2 YSLEER. There are 14 residues in the CDR3. Trimming left V 4 bases short and J 8 bases short, with 15 bases between.

CDR3 coding DNA: TGTGCCAGCAGCGTAGAGCCCGCCCGCCAGCCCCAGCATTTT. Amino acid sequence: CASSVEPARQPQHF. The chain couples TRBV9 to TRBJ1-5; D is unresolved. CDR1 is SGDLS, CDR2 YYNGEE, per germline. CDR3 length: 14 residues. V was pared by 0 bases and J by 7 bases, with 11 bases between.

The chain links TRBV7-2 to TRBJ1-1, with D hard to call. Trimming removed 5 bases at V and 4 bases at J, with 14 bases between. The CDR3 runs 14 residues. Germline V CDR1 and CDR2: SGHTA, FQGNSA. In nucleotides, the CDR3 is TGTGCCAGCAGCCGATCGAGTAGTGGCACTGAAGCTTTCTTT. It specifies CASSRSSSGTEAFF.

This clone was detected only once. The chain has TRBV5-6 and TRBJ1-2, with D possibly being TRBD1 (6 bases). Germline CDR1 and CDR2: SGHDT and YYEEEE. The CDR3 contains 13 residues. V lost 1 base and J lost 7, with 11 bases in between. In DNA, the CDR3 is TGTGCCAGCAGCTTGCCGGGGGCTGGTGGCTACACCTTC. Amino acid sequence: CASSLPGAGGYTF.

The chain employs TRBV9 and TRBJ2-1; TRBD1 matches at 7 bases. This CDR3 has 13 amino acids. CDR1 is SGDLS, CDR2 YYNGEE, per germline. V was pared by 2 bases and J by 10 bases, with 6 bases of the junction left unmatched. For the CDR3, the DNA is TGTGCCAGCAGCGTTACGACAGGGAACGAGCAGTTCTTC. It specifies CASSVTTGNEQFF.

This clone was counted only a few times. The genes are TRBV25-1 and TRBJ2-7; a possible D gene is TRBD1 (6 bases). The length of the CDR3 is 13 residues. V was cut by 8 bases and J by 2 bases, with 13 bases left in between. Per germline, CDR1 MGHDK and CDR2 SYGVNS. CDR3 residues: CASALTGTYEQYF. The CDR3 bases are TGTGCCAGCGCCCTGACAGGCACCTACGAGCAGTACTTC.

Points on this clone: This sample includes further DNA sequences coding for the same CDR3. The chain recombines TRBV28 with TRBJ1-4, with TRBD1 matching 8 bases. Germline assignment: CDR1 MDHEN and CDR2 SYDVKM. This CDR3 has 14 amino acids. The junction had 7 bases not matched to a gene; V was cut back by 6 bases and J by 7 bases. The CDR3 sequence is CASSPTGVGEKLFF. The CDR3 coding sequence is TGTGCCAGCAGCCCGACAGGGGTGGGTGAAAAACTGTTTTTT.

J is TRBJ2-3 and V is TRBV9; 7 bases fit TRBD2. CDR3 length: 16 residues. Trimming took 4 bases from V and 0 from J; bases not matched to a gene: 8. Germline CDR1 reads SGDLS; CDR2 reads YYNGEE. In DNA, the CDR3 is TGTGCCAGCAGCTTCGAGCGGGATACTAGCACAGATACGCAGTATTTT. It specifies CASSFERDTSTDTQYF.

The chain has TRBV6-6 and TRBJ2-5; 7 positions match TRBD2. Germline-derived CDR1 and CDR2 are MNHNY and SVGAGI (reference sequence). This CDR3 is 11 amino acids long. V dropped 8 bases and J dropped 5; count of bases not matched to a gene: 2. The CDR3 sequence: CASGGGETQYF. DNA for the CDR3: TGTGCCAGCGGGGGAGGGGAGACCCAGTACTTC.

V is TRBV4-1 and J is TRBJ1-6, with TRBD1 as a possible D gene (5 bases). This CDR3 has 19 residues. Between the trimmed V and J ends, which lost 0 bases and 0 bases, there was a span of 15 bases. Looked up from germline, CDR1 is MGHRA and CDR2 is YSYEKL. In DNA, the CDR3 is TGCGCCAGCAGCCAAGAATTGAGGGGAACCCCCTCCTATAATTCACCCCTCCACTTT. This codes for CASSQELRGTPSYNSPLHF.

The V call is TRBV5-6, the J call TRBJ2-2, with D possibly being TRBD1 (5 bases). The CDR3 sequence is 14 residues long. Trimming stripped 0 bases from V and 5 bases from J, with 8 bases between. In germline, CDR1 is SGHDT, CDR2 YYEEEE. The CDR3 bases are TGTGCCAGCAGCTTGGTCGCAGGGACCGGGGAGCTGTTTTTT. It translates to CASSLVAGTGELFF.

The CDR3 nucleotides read TGTGCTATTTCACTCCGGGGCAGGGGCTACGAGCAGTACTTC. Protein: CAISLRGRGYEQYF. This chain uses TRBV27 with TRBJ2-7, with TRBD1 as a possible D gene (6 bases). Germline CDR1 and CDR2: MNHEY and SMNVEV (reference sequence). This CDR3 comprises 14 residues.